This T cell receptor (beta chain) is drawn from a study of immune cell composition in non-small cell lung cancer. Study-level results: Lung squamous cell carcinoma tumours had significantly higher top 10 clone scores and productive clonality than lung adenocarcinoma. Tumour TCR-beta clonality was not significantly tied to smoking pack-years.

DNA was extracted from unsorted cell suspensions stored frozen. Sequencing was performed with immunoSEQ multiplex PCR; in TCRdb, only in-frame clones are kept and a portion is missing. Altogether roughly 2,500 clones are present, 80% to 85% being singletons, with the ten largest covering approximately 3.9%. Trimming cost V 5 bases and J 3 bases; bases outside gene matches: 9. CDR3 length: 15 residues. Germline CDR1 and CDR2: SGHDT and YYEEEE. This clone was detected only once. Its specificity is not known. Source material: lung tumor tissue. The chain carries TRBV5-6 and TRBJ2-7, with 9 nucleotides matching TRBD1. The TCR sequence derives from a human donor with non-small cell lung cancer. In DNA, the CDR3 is TGTGCCAGCAGATACCGACAGGGGGGATTCTACGAGCAGTACTTC. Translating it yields CASRYRQGGFYEQYF. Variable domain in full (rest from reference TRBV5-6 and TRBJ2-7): DAGVTQSPTHLIKTRGQQVTLRCSPKSGHDTVSWYQQALGQGPQFIFQYYEEEERQRGNFPDRFSGHQFPNYSSELNVNALLLGDSALYLCASRYRQGGFYEQYFGPGTRLTVT.